These T cell receptor beta chains were read from a single sample in a study of T cell responses to AZD1222 COVID-19 vaccine. The method was immunoSEQ multiplex PCR; TCRdb's version includes in-frame clones alone and lacks a portion of them. Of approximately 160,000 clones listed, 94% are singletons. Sequencing used peripheral blood, obtained 28 days after the second AZD1222 dose. These receptors all come from an adult who received the AZD1222 COVID-19 vaccine. CDR3s leave out the opening cysteine and the closing phenylalanine or tryptophan. The D gene is left open where the match is weak. The listing skips clone size in some rows; elsewhere it reads once, few, many or a size class.

d_gene	abundance	v_gene	j_gene	CDR3aa
-	-	TRBV21-1	TRBJ1-5	ASRRDTAGNQPQH
-	-	TRBV25-1	TRBJ2-5	ASSENGETQY
TRBD1	-	TRBV2	TRBJ2-1	ATRPDRGEQF
-	-	TRBV28	TRBJ1-5	ASRWSNQPQH
-	-	TRBV3-1/TRBV3-2	TRBJ2-2	ASSLSVTRPGELF
-	-	TRBV19	TRBJ2-1	ASRSISGPNNEQL
-	-	TRBV6-5	TRBJ1-1	ASSYSTRRNTEAF
TRBD1	once	TRBV4-1	TRBJ2-7	ASSSGRGRAEQY
-	-	TRBV30	TRBJ1-4	AWSQGGSSEKLF
-	-	TRBV12-3/TRBV12-4	TRBJ1-5	ASSLFGSQPQH
TRBD2	-	TRBV6-2/TRBV6-3	TRBJ2-7	ASSYGTSAYEQY
-	-	TRBV19	TRBJ1-5	ASSTREYQPQH
TRBD1	-	TRBV4-2	TRBJ1-1	ASSQVSQGARNTEAF
-	-	TRBV29-1	TRBJ1-2	SVDRYGYT
-	-	TRBV6-2/TRBV6-3	TRBJ2-7	ASSYSSGGPTSYEQY
-	-	TRBV10-2	TRBJ2-3	ASSETDTQY
-	-	TRBV28	TRBJ1-5	ASSRQLNQPQH
-	-	TRBV19	TRBJ1-1	ASSIWGAVITEAF
-	-	TRBV2	TRBJ2-5	ASSVAATQY
-	-	TRBV3-1/TRBV3-2	TRBJ2-7	ASSQEPAVTYEQY
-	-	TRBV5-1	TRBJ2-5	ASSVQGETQY
-	-	TRBV13	TRBJ2-7	ASSTHAVYEQY
TRBD2	-	TRBV6-2/TRBV6-3	TRBJ2-7	ASSWVAGDEQY
-	-	TRBV2	TRBJ2-7	ATGAGAYEQY
-	-	TRBV5-1	TRBJ2-1	ASSLAPGSSANEQF
-	-	TRBV28	TRBJ2-3	ASSLRKGAGPDTQY
TRBD1	-	TRBV9	TRBJ1-6	ASSQGQGDSPLH
-	-	TRBV7-8	TRBJ2-7	ASSSHSQDEQY
-	once	TRBV27	TRBJ1-5	ASSRQGPAGVGNQPQH
-	once	TRBV4-3	TRBJ2-1	ASSQGAGTRAYNEQF
-	-	TRBV28	TRBJ2-5	ATSRDPAETQY
-	-	TRBV10-2	TRBJ1-5	ASSAGVQPQH
-	-	TRBV19	TRBJ2-1	ASSNYPSSYNEQF
TRBD1	-	TRBV2	TRBJ1-5	ASHRGHGQPQH
-	-	TRBV5-5	TRBJ2-3	ASSLWEDTQY
-	-	TRBV2	TRBJ2-3	ASSELGRTDTQY
-	-	TRBV5-1	TRBJ2-5	ASSLSGGDETQY
-	-	TRBV27	TRBJ1-5	ASSLASDNQPQH
-	-	TRBV7-9	TRBJ1-4	ASSFSALPNEKLF
-	-	TRBV20-1	TRBJ2-1	SARDWEQF
-	-	TRBV19	TRBJ1-4	ASRRLDEKLF
TRBD2	-	TRBV7-6	TRBJ2-7	ASSLARGREGNYEQY
-	-	TRBV28	TRBJ2-2	ASSIRTAHHGELF
TRBD1	-	TRBV5-1	TRBJ1-1	ASSPPTGVNTEAF
-	-	TRBV7-9	TRBJ2-3	ASSLGQQDSSTDTQY
TRBD2	-	TRBV7-3	TRBJ2-7	ASSWAGGYEQY
-	once	TRBV5-1	TRBJ1-3	ASSQQGTGNTIY
TRBD2	-	TRBV5-1	TRBJ2-3	ASSLWVAGGDTQY
-	-	TRBV6-5	TRBJ1-4	ASSYGGATNEKLF